The sequence of this TCR beta chain was determined in a study of blood T cell repertoires in COVID-19 (dated by TCRdb to 2020 to 2022). For the wider study: Samples from collaborators originated in the United States, Italy and Spain and spanned both the acute and convalescent phases of COVID-19. The prospective study material was composed of cDNA or gDNA derived from T cells, B-cell-depleted T cells, or PBMCs. Subjects who had been exposed to COVID-19, were actively infected with it, or had recovered from it provided the deeply sampled blood TCRbeta repertoires that made up the dataset. A freely available public database, intended as a resource for researchers studying the immune response to SARS-CoV-2, is where the repertoires were released. Samples were obtained from the ongoing ImmuneRACE study (first 160 participants) and from 1,254 subjects provided by 6 global collaborators. Sample metadata almost always included a de-identified subject ID, COVID-19 status, age in years and sex. Where available, HLA class I and class II types were taken from metadata supplied by the sample provider and were not determined by assay-based typing.

The collaborating institutions used their own protocols to collect whole blood in K2EDTA tubes. Collaborator samples were shipped for TCRbeta analysis as frozen whole blood, isolated PBMCs, or DNA extracted from either sample type. TCRbeta CDR3 regions were amplified from genomic DNA by means of the immunoSEQ Assay, a bias-controlled multiplex PCR. In the paper's pipeline: Nucleated cell counts per sample were estimated from amplification of reference gene primers within the assay. Sequence reads were collapsed and filtered to measure the absolute abundance of every unique TCRbeta CDR3 rearrangement. For each sample, productive Simpson clonality was calculated as the square root of Simpson's diversity index over productive rearrangements. Drawn from immuneACCESS, this table holds only the in-frame rearrangements with V and J called that TCRdb kept. Clones are partly lost; checked studies trace under half to an unresolved V gene and leave the rest unexplained. V and J calls and clone size are as listed in that table; D and trimming were resolved from the DNA. The sample profile shows some 110,000 clones; 90% to 95% of them were found once. Of the sample, around 6% falls within the top ten clones.

To note about this clone: No antigen is known for it. Base qualities are missing; no much larger clone stands one base away.

What the authors observed across the whole study: The quantity of clinical and demographic metadata differed by source and by participant and was supplied without curation.

CDR1 and CDR2 are read off the germline V gene as SGDLS and YYNGEE. There are 18 amino acids in the CDR3, from cysteine to phenylalanine inclusive. Only CDR3 DNA is held: 54 bases, read in frame from base 1. V loses 3 bases at its end and J loses 2 bases; junction bases beyond the gene matches: 13. The chain is encoded by TRBV9 joined to TRBJ2-3, and 9 junctional nucleotides match TRBD2. Sequencing input: peripheral blood. This TCR came from a human donor in a cohort sampled during active COVID-19. The CDR3 here reads CASSERPPPSGITDTQYF. The base sequence is TGTGCCAGCAGCGAGAGGCCCCCGCCTAGCGGGATCACAGATACGCAGTATTTT.